This entry lists 4 T cell receptor beta chains sequenced from one sample in a study of metastatic and nonmetastatic thyroid tumors. No patient received treatment before thyroid surgery. TCRdb reassembled clones from the PCR reads with MiXCR. The data show approximately 12,000 clones, around 31% seen once. Sequenced material: tumor tissue. Source of these receptors: a female donor with papillary thyroid cancer or a benign thyroid nodule (not recorded which). Some clones in this sample may be carry-over from other donors' samples.

The V and J genes are TRBV30 and TRBJ2-2, with TRBD2 as a possible D gene (7 bases). Per germline, CDR1 GTSNPN and CDR2 SVGIG (reference sequence). The germline V and J ends were trimmed by 4 bases and 4 bases, with 25 bases remaining between them. The CDR3 runs 18 residues. CDR3 nucleotide sequence: TGTGCCTGGATGGAGGATAGGGGGGAGGGCCGGTTCACCGGGGAGCTGTTTTTT. Protein sequence: CAWMEDRGEGRFTGELFF. Together with reference TRBV30 and TRBJ2-2, the CDR3 gives the full variable domain: SQTIHQWPATLVQPVGSPLSLECTVEGTSNPNLYWYRQAAGRGLQLLFYSVGIGQISSEVPQNLSASRPQDRQFILSSKKLLLSDSGFYLCAWMEDRGEGRFTGELFFGEGSRLTVL.

In its sample, this clone was seen many times. This chain joins TRBV6-1 and TRBJ2-5; 8 positions agree with TRBD2. Per germline, CDR1 MNHNS and CDR2 SASEGT. J was trimmed by 7 bases and V by 5 bases; bases with no gene match: 6. The CDR3 is made up of 13 amino acids. The CDR3 coding sequence is TGTGCCAGCAGTTTGGGACTAGAGGGGACCCAGTACTTC. Residues: CASSLGLEGTQYF.

V usage is TRBV6-1 and J usage is TRBJ2-5; 8 nucleotides match TRBD1. Germline V gene lookup returns CDR1 MNHNS and CDR2 SASEGT. CDR3 size: 14 residues. V was pared by 3 bases and J by 4 bases, with 4 bases of the junction left unmatched. The DNA of the CDR3 is TGTGCCAGCAGTGAGGTACAGGGGGGAGAGACCCAGTACTTC. The encoded protein is CASSEVQGGETQYF.

This clone rates as medium-sized. The chain uses TRBV5-1 and TRBJ2-7; D unclear. The germline V and J ends were trimmed by 0 bases and 2 bases, with 9 bases remaining between them. The CDR3 contains 14 residues. CDR1 and CDR2 from the germline V gene are SGHRS and YFSETQ. CDR3 sequence reads: CASSLAVAAYEQYF. Here the CDR3 DNA reads TGCGCCAGCAGCTTGGCCGTGGCAGCCTACGAGCAGTACTTC.